This TCR beta chain emerged from a study of OX40 agonist ivuxolimab in advanced cancers. In the study overall: The patients' treatment was ivuxolimab, an agonistic anti-OX40 (CD134) antibody. Patients were infused with ivuxolimab every 2 weeks at 0.01 to 10 mg/kg.

Generated by immunoSEQ multiplex PCR, the TCRdb table keeps only in-frame clones and is missing some. Here the sample spans around 74,000 clones, 92% being singletons. The germline V gene encodes CDR1 SEHNR and CDR2 FQNEAQ (reference sequence). Between the trimmed V and J ends, which lost 1 base and 0 bases, there was a span of 12 bases. The CDR3 spans 16 residues. The receptor comes from an adult with an advanced solid tumor such as melanoma, head and neck, liver or kidney cancer. This sequence joins TRBV7-9 and TRBJ1-1; no reliable D call. The starting material was CD4+ or CD8+ T cells sorted from blood, obtained in a trial of the OX40 agonist ivuxolimab. CDR3 sequence: CASSLGKAALNTEAFF. Written as DNA, the CDR3 is TGTGCCAGCAGCTTAGGTAAGGCAGCTCTGAACACTGAAGCTTTCTTT.